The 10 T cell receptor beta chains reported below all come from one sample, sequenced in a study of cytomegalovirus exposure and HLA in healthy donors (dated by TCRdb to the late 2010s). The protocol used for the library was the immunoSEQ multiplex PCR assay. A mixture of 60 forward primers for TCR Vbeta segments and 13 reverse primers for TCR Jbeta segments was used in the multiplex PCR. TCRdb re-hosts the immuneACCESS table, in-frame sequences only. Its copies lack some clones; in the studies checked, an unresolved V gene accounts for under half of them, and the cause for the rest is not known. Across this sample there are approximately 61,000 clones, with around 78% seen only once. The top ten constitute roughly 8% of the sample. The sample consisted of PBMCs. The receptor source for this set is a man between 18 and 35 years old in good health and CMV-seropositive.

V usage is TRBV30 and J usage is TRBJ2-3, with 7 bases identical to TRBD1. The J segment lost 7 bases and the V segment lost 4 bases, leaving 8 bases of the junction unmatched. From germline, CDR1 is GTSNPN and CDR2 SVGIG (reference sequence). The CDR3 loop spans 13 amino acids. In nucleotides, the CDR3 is TGTGCCTGGACCTCGGGACAGACCTATACGCAGTATTTT. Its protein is CAWTSGQTYTQYF.

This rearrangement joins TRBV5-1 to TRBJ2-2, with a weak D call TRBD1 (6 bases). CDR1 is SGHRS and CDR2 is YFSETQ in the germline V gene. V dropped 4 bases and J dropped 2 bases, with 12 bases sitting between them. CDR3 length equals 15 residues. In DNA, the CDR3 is TGCGCCAGCAGCCCCTCGGGACAAAACACCGGGGAGCTGTTTTTT. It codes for CASSPSGQNTGELFF.

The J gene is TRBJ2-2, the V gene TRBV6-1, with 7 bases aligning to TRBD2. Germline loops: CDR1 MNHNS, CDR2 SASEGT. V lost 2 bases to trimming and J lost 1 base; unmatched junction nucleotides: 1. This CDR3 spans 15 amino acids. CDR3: CASSELAGNTGELFF. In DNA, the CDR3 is TGTGCCAGCAGTGAATTAGCGGGGAACACCGGGGAGCTGTTTTTT.

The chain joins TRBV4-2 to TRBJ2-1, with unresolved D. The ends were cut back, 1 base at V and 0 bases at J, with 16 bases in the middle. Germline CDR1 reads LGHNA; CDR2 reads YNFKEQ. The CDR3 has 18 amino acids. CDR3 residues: CASSQGRTTTYSYNEQFF. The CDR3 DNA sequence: TGTGCCAGCAGCCAAGGGCGAACTACAACCTACTCCTACAATGAGCAGTTCTTC.

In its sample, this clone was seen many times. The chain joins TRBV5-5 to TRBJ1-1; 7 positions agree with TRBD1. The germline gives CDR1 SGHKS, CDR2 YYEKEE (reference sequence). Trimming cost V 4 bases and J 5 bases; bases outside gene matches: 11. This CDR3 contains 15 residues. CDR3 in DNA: TGTGCCAGCAGCCCCTCGTCAAAGGGGGCAACTGAAGCTTTCTTT. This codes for CASSPSSKGATEAFF.

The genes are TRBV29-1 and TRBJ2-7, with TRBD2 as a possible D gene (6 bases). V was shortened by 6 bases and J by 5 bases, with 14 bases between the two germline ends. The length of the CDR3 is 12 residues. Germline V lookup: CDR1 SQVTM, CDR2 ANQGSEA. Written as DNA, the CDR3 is TGCAGCGTCTCTACCTCGGGGGACGAGCAGTACTTC. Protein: CSVSTSGDEQYF.

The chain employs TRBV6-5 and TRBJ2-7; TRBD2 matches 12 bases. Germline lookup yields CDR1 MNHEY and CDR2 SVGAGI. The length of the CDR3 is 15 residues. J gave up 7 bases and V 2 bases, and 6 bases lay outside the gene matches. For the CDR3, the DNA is TGTGCCAGCAGTTACCTAGCGGGGGGGCTAGAAGAGCAGTACTTC. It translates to CASSYLAGGLEEQYF.

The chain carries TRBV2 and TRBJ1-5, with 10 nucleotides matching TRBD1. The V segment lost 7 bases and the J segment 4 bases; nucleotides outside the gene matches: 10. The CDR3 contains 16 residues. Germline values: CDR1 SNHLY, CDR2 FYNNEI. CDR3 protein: CASTRGQGWGNQPQHF. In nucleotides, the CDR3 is TGTGCCAGCACTAGGGGACAGGGGTGGGGAAATCAGCCCCAGCATTTT.

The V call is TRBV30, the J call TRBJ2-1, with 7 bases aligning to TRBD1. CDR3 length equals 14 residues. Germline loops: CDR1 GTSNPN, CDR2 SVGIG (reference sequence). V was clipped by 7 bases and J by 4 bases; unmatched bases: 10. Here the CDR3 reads CASTRQGRYNEQFF. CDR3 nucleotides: TGTGCCTCGACGCGACAGGGACGTTACAATGAGCAGTTCTTC.

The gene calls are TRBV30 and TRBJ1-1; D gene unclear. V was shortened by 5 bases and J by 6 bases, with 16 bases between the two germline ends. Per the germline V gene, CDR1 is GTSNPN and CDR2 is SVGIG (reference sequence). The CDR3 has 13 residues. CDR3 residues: CAWVLRVEAEAFF. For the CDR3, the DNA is TGTGCCTGGGTCCTGAGGGTCGAGGCTGAAGCTTTCTTT.